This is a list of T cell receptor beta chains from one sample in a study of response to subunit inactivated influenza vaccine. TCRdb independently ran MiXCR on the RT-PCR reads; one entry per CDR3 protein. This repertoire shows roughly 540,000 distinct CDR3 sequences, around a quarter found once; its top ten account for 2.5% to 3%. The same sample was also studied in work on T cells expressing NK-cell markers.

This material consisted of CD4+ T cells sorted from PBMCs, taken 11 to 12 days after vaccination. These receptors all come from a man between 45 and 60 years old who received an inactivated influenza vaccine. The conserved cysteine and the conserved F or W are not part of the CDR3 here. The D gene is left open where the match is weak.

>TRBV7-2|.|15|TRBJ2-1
ASSLALGASTYNEQF
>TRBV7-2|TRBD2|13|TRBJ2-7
ASSLVSGRSNEQY
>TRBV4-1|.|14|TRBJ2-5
ASSQDRGALEETQY
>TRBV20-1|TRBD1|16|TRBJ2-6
SARQTGQGFSGANVLT
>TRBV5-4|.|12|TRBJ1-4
ASSLEASNEKLF
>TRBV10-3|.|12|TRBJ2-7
AIRGQGMSYEQY
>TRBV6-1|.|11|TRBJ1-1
ATQGSQNTEAF
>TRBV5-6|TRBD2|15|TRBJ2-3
ASSSGLAGGSTDTQY
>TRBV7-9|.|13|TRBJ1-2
ASSLGGGRNYGYT
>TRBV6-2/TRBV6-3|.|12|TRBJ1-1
ASSFGLGGTEAF
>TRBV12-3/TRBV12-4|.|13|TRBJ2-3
ASSFRGTNTDTQY
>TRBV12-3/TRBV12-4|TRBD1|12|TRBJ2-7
ASSRDRAAYEQY
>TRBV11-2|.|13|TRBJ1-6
ASSLRAGDNSPLH
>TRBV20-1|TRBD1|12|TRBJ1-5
SVRGQEGNQPQH
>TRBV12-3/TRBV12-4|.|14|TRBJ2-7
ASSLTRGQSSYEQY
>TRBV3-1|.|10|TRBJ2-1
ASSQLGGEQF
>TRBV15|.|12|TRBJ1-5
ATSRDSLNQPQH
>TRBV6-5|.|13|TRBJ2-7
ASSYGTPEYYEQY
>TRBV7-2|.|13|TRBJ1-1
ASSLVGRGYTEAF
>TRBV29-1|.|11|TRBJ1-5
SVEINSNQPQH